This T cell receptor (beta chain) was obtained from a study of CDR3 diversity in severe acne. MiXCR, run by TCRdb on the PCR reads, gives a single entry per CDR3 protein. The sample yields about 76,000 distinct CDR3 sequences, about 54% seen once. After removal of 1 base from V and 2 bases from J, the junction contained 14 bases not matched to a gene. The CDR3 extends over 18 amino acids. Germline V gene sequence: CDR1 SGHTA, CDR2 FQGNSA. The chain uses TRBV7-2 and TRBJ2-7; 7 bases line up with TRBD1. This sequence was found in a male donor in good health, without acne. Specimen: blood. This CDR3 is CASSLDPFEAGQAYEQYF. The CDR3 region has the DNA TGTGCCAGCAGCTTAGATCCCTTCGAAGCCGGACAGGCCTACGAGCAGTACTTC.